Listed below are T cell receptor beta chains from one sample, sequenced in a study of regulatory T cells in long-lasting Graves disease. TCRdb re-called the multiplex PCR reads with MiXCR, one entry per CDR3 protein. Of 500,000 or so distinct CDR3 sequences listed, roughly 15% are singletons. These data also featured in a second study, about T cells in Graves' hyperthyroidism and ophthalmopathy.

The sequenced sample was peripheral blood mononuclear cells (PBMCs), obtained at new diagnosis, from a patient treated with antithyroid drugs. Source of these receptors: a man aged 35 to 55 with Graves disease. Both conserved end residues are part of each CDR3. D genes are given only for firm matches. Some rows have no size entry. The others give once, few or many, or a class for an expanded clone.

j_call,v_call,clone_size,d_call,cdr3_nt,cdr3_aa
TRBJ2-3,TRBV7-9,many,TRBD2,TGTGCCAGCTGGTTAACTAGCGGCACAGATACGCAGTATTTT,CASWLTSGTDTQYF
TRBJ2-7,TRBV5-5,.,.,TGTGCCAGCAGCTCCGATTTTGGAATGGGTAAGGCCTACGAGCAGTACTTC,CASSSDFGMGKAYEQYF
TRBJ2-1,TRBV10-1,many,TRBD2,TGCGCCAGCAGTGAGTCCGGCGGGAGGGCCCTCTCGAATGAGCAGTTCTTC,CASSESGGRALSNEQFF
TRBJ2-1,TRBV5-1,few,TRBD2,TGCGCCAGCAACCCAGCGGGACTAGCGGGAGCTGGGGGTGAGCAGTTCTTC,CASNPAGLAGAGGEQFF
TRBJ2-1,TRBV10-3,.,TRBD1,TGTGCCATCAGTGAGACGGGACAGGGTATGAATGAGCAGTTCTTC,CAISETGQGMNEQFF
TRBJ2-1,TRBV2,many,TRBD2,TGTGCCAGCAGTCTTCGGCGGGAGGGAGGCAATGAGCAGTTCTTC,CASSLRREGGNEQFF
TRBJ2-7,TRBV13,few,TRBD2,TGTGCCAGCAGCGTACTAGCGGGAGGGGTAAACGAGCAGTACTTC,CASSVLAGGVNEQYF
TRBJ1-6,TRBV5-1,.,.,TGCGCCAGCAGCTTGGAACGGCTTAATTCACCCCTCCACTTT,CASSLERLNSPLHF
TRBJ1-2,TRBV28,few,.,TGTGCCAGCAGTTTTCATACTTTACAGGGCCACTATGGCTACACCTTC,CASSFHTLQGHYGYTF
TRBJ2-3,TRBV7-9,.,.,TGTGCCAGCAGCGACGGCAGGGGTTCTGATACGCAGTATTTT,CASSDGRGSDTQYF
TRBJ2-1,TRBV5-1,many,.,TGCGCCAGCAGCGTAAATACAGACAATGAGCAGTTCTTC,CASSVNTDNEQFF
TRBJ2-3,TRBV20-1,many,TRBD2,TGCAGTGCTAGCTTGGTACTCGGCGGGAGCCCCCCAGATACGCAGTATTTT,CSASLVLGGSPPDTQYF
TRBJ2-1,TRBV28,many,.,TGTGCCAGCAGCCCCATTTCGAGCTCCTACAATGAGCAGTTCTTC,CASSPISSSYNEQFF
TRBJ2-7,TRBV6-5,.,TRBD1,TGTGCCAGCAGTTTCCGGGACAGATTCTACGAGCAGTACTTC,CASSFRDRFYEQYF
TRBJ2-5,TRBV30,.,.,TGTGCCCGGAGTGTAGGGGGGCAAGAGACCCAGTACTTC,CARSVGGQETQYF
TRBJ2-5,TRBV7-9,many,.,TGTGCCAGCACTCGGAACGTAGAGACCCAGTACTTC,CASTRNVETQYF
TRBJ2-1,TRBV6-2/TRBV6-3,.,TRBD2,TGTGCCAGCAGTGAGAGGGCTAGCGGGAGGGCCTACTACAATGAGCAGTTCTTC,CASSERASGRAYYNEQFF
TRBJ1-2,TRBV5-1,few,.,TGCGCCAGCAGCTGGGGACGGCGCACTAACTATGGCTACACCTTC,CASSWGRRTNYGYTF
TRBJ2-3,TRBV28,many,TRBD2,TGTGCCAGCAGTCACACTAGCGGGAGTCAGGCAGATACGCAGTATTTT,CASSHTSGSQADTQYF
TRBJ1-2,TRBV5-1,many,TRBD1,TGCGCCAGCAGCTCAAGACAGGGCAATGGCTACACCTTC,CASSSRQGNGYTF
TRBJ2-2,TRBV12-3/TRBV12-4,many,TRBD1,TGTGCCAGCACCAACAGGGGAAGGAGCACCGGGGAGCTGTTTTTT,CASTNRGRSTGELFF
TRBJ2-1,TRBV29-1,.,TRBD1,TGCAGCGTTGAAGGCGGGACAGGGGAATGGTCCTACAATGAGCAGTTCTTC,CSVEGGTGEWSYNEQFF
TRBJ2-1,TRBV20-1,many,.,TGCAGTGCTAGGCTTTTACGGTCCTACAATGAGCAGTTCTTC,CSARLLRSYNEQFF
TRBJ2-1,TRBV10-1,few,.,TGCGCCAGCAGTGAGTCTGGAATAGGGTACAATGAGCAGTTCTTC,CASSESGIGYNEQFF